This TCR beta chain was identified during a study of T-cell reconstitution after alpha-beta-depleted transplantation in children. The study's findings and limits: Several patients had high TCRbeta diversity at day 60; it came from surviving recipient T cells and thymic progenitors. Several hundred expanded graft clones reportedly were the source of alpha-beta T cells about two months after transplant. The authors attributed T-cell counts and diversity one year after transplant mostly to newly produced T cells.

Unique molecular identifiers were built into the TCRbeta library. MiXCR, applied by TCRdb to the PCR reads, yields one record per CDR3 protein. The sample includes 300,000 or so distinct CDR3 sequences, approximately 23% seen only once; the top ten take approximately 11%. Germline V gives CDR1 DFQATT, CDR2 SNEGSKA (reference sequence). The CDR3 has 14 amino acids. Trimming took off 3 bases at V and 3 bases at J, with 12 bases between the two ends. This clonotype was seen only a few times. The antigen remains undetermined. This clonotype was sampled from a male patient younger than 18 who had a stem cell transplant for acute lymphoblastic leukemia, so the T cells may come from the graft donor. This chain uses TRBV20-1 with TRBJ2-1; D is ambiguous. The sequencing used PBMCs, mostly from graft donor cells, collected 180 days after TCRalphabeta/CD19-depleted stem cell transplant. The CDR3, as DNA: TGCAGTGCTAGGCAAGAAAAAGGCTACAATGAGCAGTTCTTC. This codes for CSARQEKGYNEQFF.